Shown below are 6 T cell receptor beta chains from a single sample sequenced in a study of cytomegalovirus exposure and HLA in healthy donors. The PCR contained 60 Vbeta and 13 Jbeta primers. Assay: immunoSEQ multiplex PCR; the TCRdb copy retains only in-frame clones and omits some. The sample yields more than 150,000 clones, roughly four fifths seen once. Sequenced: PBMCs. The receptors derive from a young man in good health and CMV-seronegative.

The gene calls are TRBV9 and TRBJ1-1; 9 nucleotides line up with TRBD1. The CDR3 has 13 amino acids. The germline V gene encodes CDR1 SGDLS and CDR2 YYNGEE. Unmatched junction bases numbered 6, after V lost 3 bases and J lost 9 bases. Written as DNA, the CDR3 is TGTGCCAGCAGCGCAGGGACAGGGTTGCAAGCTTTCTTT. Protein sequence: CASSAGTGLQAFF.

The chain is built from TRBV7-2 and TRBJ2-7; D perhaps matches TRBD1 (6 bases). CDR3 length equals 14 residues. Germline CDR1 is SGHTA and CDR2 is FQGNSA. V dropped 2 bases and J dropped 6 bases, with 14 bases sitting between them. The CDR3 protein is CASSLRLQGSEQYF. CDR3 nucleotide sequence: TGTGCCAGCAGCTTACGATTACAGGGAAGCGAGCAGTACTTC.

The V call is TRBV9, the J call TRBJ1-1; 9 bases align to TRBD1. The CDR3 runs 14 residues. J lost 5 bases, V lost 3 bases, and 5 bases had no gene match. CDR1 is SGDLS and CDR2 is YYNGEE in the germline V gene. The CDR3 DNA sequence: TGTGCCAGCAGCGCCGGGACAGGGAGGACTGAAGCTTTCTTT. Translating gives CASSAGTGRTEAFF.

This chain uses TRBV7-9 with TRBJ2-1, with D possibly TRBD2 on 6 matching bases. V lost 0 bases and J 8 bases, leaving 8 bases between the germline ends. Germline loops: CDR1 SEHNR, CDR2 FQNEAQ (reference sequence). The CDR3 runs to 13 residues. The CDR3 protein is CASSLAGGDEQFF. In DNA form, the CDR3 reads TGTGCCAGCAGCTTAGCGGGGGGTGATGAGCAGTTCTTC.

This clone has more than one count but fewer than ten. This chain joins TRBV30 and TRBJ2-3; perhaps TRBD1 as D (5 bases). Trimming removed 0 bases from V and 8 bases from J, with 15 bases in between. Looked up from germline, CDR1 is GTSNPN and CDR2 is SVGIG (reference sequence). The CDR3 runs 14 residues. The CDR3 nucleotides are TGTGCCTGGAGTGTAAAACTCACAGGACGTACGCAGTATTTT. Translation gives CAWSVKLTGRTQYF.

V is TRBV5-6 and J is TRBJ2-3; 9 bases are a match to TRBD2. Germline assignment: CDR1 SGHDT and CDR2 YYEEEE. J lost 3 bases, V lost 0 bases, and 5 bases had no gene match. This CDR3 region has 16 residues. Here the CDR3 reads CASSLAAGGGTDTQYF. In nucleotides, the CDR3 is TGTGCCAGCAGCTTGGCAGCGGGGGGTGGGACAGATACGCAGTATTTT. Combining the CDR3 with reference TRBV5-6 and TRBJ2-3 gives the whole variable domain DAGVTQSPTHLIKTRGQQVTLRCSPKSGHDTVSWYQQALGQGPQFIFQYYEEEERQRGNFPDRFSGHQFPNYSSELNVNALLLGDSALYLCASSLAAGGGTDTQYFGPGTRLTVL.